This T cell receptor (beta chain) appears in the sequencing data of a study of cytomegalovirus exposure and HLA in healthy donors. Looking at the study overall: A prior analysis found about 110 million unique TCR beta sequences from around 180 million T cells. General study points: 164 TCR beta chains were listed as cytomegalovirus-associated. By HLA locus, TCR association rates varied in a later analysis, with DRB1 showing the most and HLA-C the fewest.

About this clone: No antigen is known for it.

Primers included in the PCR were 60 Vbeta and 13 Jbeta primers. Method: immunoSEQ multiplex PCR; TCRdb's copy keeps in-frame clones and lacks some. This table has about 95,000 clones, approximately 85% appearing once. At the time of sampling, donors were nominally healthy, though unrecorded immune exposures were likely. Specimen: PBMCs. The receptor comes from a man aged 30 to 39 in good health and CMV-seropositive.

The CDR3 protein is CASSEAGVAWETQYF. CDR3 sequence (DNA): TGCGCCAGCAGTGAGGCGGGAGTGGCTTGGGAGACCCAGTACTTC. The V call is TRBV10-2, the J call TRBJ2-5; 7 bases map to TRBD2. Germline CDR1 WSHSY, CDR2 SAAADI. Losses at the gene ends were 2 bases for V and 5 bases for J; bases not matched to a gene: 8. The CDR3 contains 15 residues.